The 14 T cell receptor beta chains below were found in one sample sequenced in a study of sequential checkpoint blockade in melanoma. Only in-frame clones appear in the TCRdb table, and some are missing; sequencing was by immunoSEQ multiplex PCR. The data show 15,000 to 20,000 clones, with 77% seen just once and 30% held by the top ten. Treatment given: randomized to nivolumab then ipilimumab (arm A) or the reverse (arm B). The sample consisted of CD8+ T cells sorted from blood (inferred from file names), taken from a patient given nivolumab and ipilimumab in sequence. All receptors derive from a human donor with melanoma.

The CDR3 protein is CAWSLGTGRSHEQYF. The CDR3 DNA follows: TGTGCCTGGAGTCTTGGGACAGGGCGGTCCCACGAGCAGTACTTC. This rearrangement joins TRBV30 to TRBJ2-7; 9 bases fit TRBD1. The ends lost 2 bases at V and 5 bases at J; junction bases unmatched: 10. The germline V gene has CDR1 GTSNPN and CDR2 SVGIG (reference sequence). The CDR3 has 15 amino acids.

The rearrangement uses TRBV2 and TRBJ1-5; possible D gene TRBD1, 5 bases. V was cut by 4 bases and J by 8 bases, with 15 bases left in between. This CDR3 is built from 14 residues. Germline assignment: CDR1 SNHLY and CDR2 FYNNEI. The CDR3: CASSGGGATEPQHF. DNA for the CDR3: TGTGCCAGCAGTGGAGGAGGGGCCACCGAGCCCCAGCATTTT.

The V gene is TRBV27, the J gene TRBJ2-3, with no clear D. Germline V gene lookup returns CDR1 MNHEY and CDR2 SMNVEV (reference sequence). The CDR3 consists of 13 residues. The V gene lost 6 bases and the J gene lost 2 bases, with 9 bases spanning the gap. The CDR3 nucleotides read TGTGCCAGCAGCTTACAAATCACAGATACGCAGTATTTT. This translates into CASSLQITDTQYF.

The chain couples TRBV30 to TRBJ1-4; possibly TRBD1 for D (6 bases). The CDR3 consists of 15 residues. V lost 0 bases and J 1 base, leaving 9 bases between the germline ends. CDR1 and CDR2 from the germline V gene are GTSNPN and SVGIG (reference sequence). The CDR3 protein is CAWSVLGGTNEKLFF. As DNA, the CDR3 is TGTGCCTGGAGTGTACTAGGGGGAACTAATGAAAAACTGTTTTTT.

The V call is TRBV6-4, the J call TRBJ2-3, with 8 positions matching TRBD1. The trim removed 3 bases at V and 1 base at J, leaving 6 bases unmatched. Germline CDR1 and CDR2: MRHNA and SNTAGT. The CDR3 is 16 residues long. In DNA, the CDR3 is TGTGCCAGCAGTGAGGCCGCGACAGGGGGCACAGATACGCAGTATTTT. It yields the protein CASSEAATGGTDTQYF.

This clone was detected only once. The V call is TRBV7-9, the J call TRBJ2-1, with 11 bases identical to TRBD1. CDR1 and CDR2 (germline): SEHNR, FQNEAQ (reference sequence). The junction had 4 bases not matched to a gene; V was cut back by 6 bases and J by 6 bases. The CDR3 has 14 amino acids. CDR3 nucleotide sequence: TGTGCCAGCAGGTCGGGACAGGGGGTCAATGAGCAGTTCTTC. Translating it yields CASRSGQGVNEQFF.

In this sample, this clone turned up once. The chain joins TRBV25-1 to TRBJ1-1; D not resolved. Per the germline V gene, CDR1 is MGHDK and CDR2 is SYGVNS. The CDR3 sequence is 12 residues long. V lost 4 bases and J 6 bases, leaving 9 bases between the germline ends. CDR3 loop: CASSAGGAEAFF. CDR3 DNA: TGTGCCAGCAGTGCCGGAGGCGCTGAAGCTTTCTTT.

This clone was recorded only once. V usage is TRBV6-1 and J usage is TRBJ1-5; D might be TRBD1 (5 bases). Trimming pared 1 base from V and 4 bases from J, leaving 8 bases between. Germline V lookup: CDR1 MNHNS, CDR2 SASEGT. The CDR3 runs 14 residues. CDR3 sequence: CASSEGGENQPQHF. CDR3 sequence (DNA): TGTGCCAGCAGTGAAGGGGGGGAGAATCAGCCCCAGCATTTT.

This chain uses TRBV7-9 with TRBJ2-1, with D possibly being TRBD2 (6 bases). V was cut by 3 bases and J by 13 bases, with 16 bases left in between. CDR3 length: 13 residues. The germline V gene has CDR1 SEHNR and CDR2 FQNEAQ (reference sequence). The CDR3 sequence is CASSLDYGGPQFF. CDR3 DNA: TGTGCCAGCAGCTTGGACTACGGGGGTCCACAGTTCTTC. The whole variable domain, remainder taken from reference TRBV7-9 and TRBJ2-1, is DTGVSQNPRHKITKRGQNVTFRCDPISEHNRLYWYRQTLGQGPEFLTYFQNEAQLEKSRLLSDRFSAERPKGSFSTLEIQRTEQGDSAMYLCASSLDYGGPQFFGPGTRLTVL.

This clone has just a few counts. This chain links TRBV7-2 with TRBJ1-2, with D possibly TRBD1 on 6 matching bases. Trimming shortened V by 1 base and J by 8 bases, and 17 bases separated the two germline ends. Germline CDR1 and CDR2: SGHTA and FQGNSA. This CDR3 is 15 amino acids long. CDR3 coding DNA: TGTGCCAGCAGCTTAGTCCTGGGGGCAGAGGAGGGCTACACCTTC. As protein: CASSLVLGAEEGYTF.

The chain uses TRBV7-9 and TRBJ2-7, with 11 bases aligning to TRBD2. The germline gives CDR1 SEHNR, CDR2 FQNEAQ (reference sequence). The CDR3 has 15 amino acids. Trimming cost V 5 bases and J 1 base; bases outside gene matches: 4. The CDR3 nucleotides read TGTGCCAGCAGCACAACTAGCGGGAGATCCTACGAGCAGTACTTC. Protein product: CASSTTSGRSYEQYF.

V gene TRBV4-1 combines with J gene TRBJ2-5, with TRBD2 identical over 8 bases. In germline, CDR1 is MGHRA, CDR2 YSYEKL. The CDR3 is 16 residues long. Trimming at V came to 1 base and at J to 4 bases, leaving 8 bases not matched to a gene. The CDR3: CASSQGGRGDRETQYF. The CDR3 DNA reads TGCGCCAGCAGCCAAGGGGGGCGGGGGGATCGAGAGACCCAGTACTTC.

The chain uses TRBV27 and TRBJ1-2, with D possibly being TRBD1 (5 bases). CDR3 size: 12 residues. Germline CDR1 reads MNHEY; CDR2 reads SMNVEV (reference sequence). V lost 5 bases to trimming and J lost 4 bases, with 8 bases between them. CDR3 in DNA: TGTGCCAGCAGTCCCGGGGGCTATGGCTACACCTTC. This gives the protein CASSPGGYGYTF.

The CDR3 DNA reads as TGTGCCAGCAGGCGTCCTAGCGCGTCCTACAATGAGCAGTTCTTC. Translation: CASRRPSASYNEQFF. The rearrangement joins TRBV27 to TRBJ2-1, with D tentatively TRBD2 (6 bases). This CDR3 region has 15 residues. Trimming removed 6 bases at V and 1 base at J, with 13 bases between. Germline-derived CDR1 and CDR2 are MNHEY and SMNVEV (reference sequence).